This T cell receptor (beta chain) was profiled in a study of T cells in Graves' hyperthyroidism and ophthalmopathy. Regarding the study as a whole: Before onset, ophthalmopathy was predicted by the model a median approximately 6.5 months earlier. The majority of expanded thyroid clonotypes above 0.001 also appeared in blood.

Diagnosis of hyperthyroidism was new in patients aged 18 to 65, and its duration was under 2 months. Uncontrolled infection, other autoimmune disease, pregnancy or lactation led to exclusion. This clonotype has just a few counts. Its antigen is unidentified. Germline values: CDR1 SGHTA, CDR2 FQGNSA. Losses at the gene ends were 5 bases for V and 3 bases for J; bases not matched to a gene: 10. The CDR3 has 16 amino acids. RNA transcripts provided the source from which TCR beta CDR3 regions were amplified. First-round RT-PCR targeting the TCR CDR3 was performed with the HTBI primer set. From the multiplex PCR reads, TCRdb called clonotypes with MiXCR, one entry per CDR3 protein. Of hundreds of thousands of distinct CDR3 sequences listed, less than 20% were seen once; the top ten hold over 12%.

The sample was blood. The rearrangement links TRBV7-2 to TRBJ2-5, with TRBD2 identical over 9 bases. This sequence originates from a woman younger than 35 with Graves' hyperthyroidism. The CDR3 DNA reads TGTGCCAGCAGCCCCCCGAGTCTAGCGGGGAAAGAGACCCAGTACTTC. Its translation: CASSPPSLAGKETQYF.